This TCR beta chain comes out of a study of blood T cell repertoires in COVID-19. Overall study context: Sites across the United States, Italy and Spain contributed samples from acute and convalescent COVID-19. Sample material is recorded as cDNA or gDNA derived from T cells, B-cell-depleted T cells, or PBMCs.

The Seattle patients joined while their infection was active and were tracked longitudinally afterward. As handled by the study authors: Amplification of reference gene primers provided the estimated nucleated cell counts. The protocol was immunoSEQ multiplex PCR, while the TCRdb copy is restricted to in-frame clones and leaves out a portion. D and trimming come from the DNA, and the V and J calls and clone size come from that table. The data contain 120,000 to 150,000 clones, 80% to 90% of them singletons. CDR1 and CDR2 from the germline V gene are SQVTM and ANQGSEA. The CDR3 loop spans 15 amino acids. V dropped 3 bases and J dropped 3 bases, with 15 bases sitting between them.

This sequence originates from a man younger than 35 with COVID-19, enrolled during active disease. Source material: peripheral blood. The chain employs TRBV29-1 and TRBJ2-1, with a tentative D call TRBD2 (5 bases). The CDR3 region is CSVDGVARDYNEQFF. The DNA of the CDR3 is TGCAGCGTTGACGGGGTGGCAAGAGACTACAATGAGCAGTTCTTC.